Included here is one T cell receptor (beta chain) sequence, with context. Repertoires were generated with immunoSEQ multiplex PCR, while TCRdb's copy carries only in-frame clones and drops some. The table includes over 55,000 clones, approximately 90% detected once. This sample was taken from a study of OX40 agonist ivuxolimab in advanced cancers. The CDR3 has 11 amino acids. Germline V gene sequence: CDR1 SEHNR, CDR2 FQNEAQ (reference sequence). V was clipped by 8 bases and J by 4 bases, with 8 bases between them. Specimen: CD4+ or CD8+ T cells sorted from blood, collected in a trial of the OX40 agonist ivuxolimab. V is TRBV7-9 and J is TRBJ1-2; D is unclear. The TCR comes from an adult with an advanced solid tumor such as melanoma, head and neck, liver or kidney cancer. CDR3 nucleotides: TGTGCCAGCTATGGGTCCTATGGCTACACCTTC. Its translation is CASYGSYGYTF.